The entry below gives a single TCR beta chain sequence along with its context. What it binds is unknown. There are 17 residues in the CDR3. The V gene's germline CDR1 is GTSNPN and CDR2 SVGIG (reference sequence). V shed 6 bases and J 0 bases; nucleotides not matched to a gene: 16. This specimen comes from a study of cytomegalovirus exposure and HLA in healthy donors. Study context: Of a few hundred genotyped donors, roughly 86% clustered with self-reported Caucasian donors. Whole-study findings and limits: Most CMV-associated TCR beta chains were later found to appear HLA-restricted. The study carried out a later analysis of TCR beta sequences. It associated 16,951 of them with specific HLA alleles at a false discovery rate of 0.05.

PCR involved 60 Vbeta and 13 Jbeta primers. Assay used: immunoSEQ multiplex PCR; TCRdb lists only in-frame clones, some missing. The data contain over 85,000 clones, 50% to 70% of them seen just once; the ten biggest clones take up about 4.4%. Donors likely had unrecorded immune exposures despite being nominally healthy when sampled. The TCR sequence derives from a human donor in good health. The rearrangement uses TRBV30 and TRBJ1-1; 7 bases map to TRBD1. Sequenced: PBMCs. The CDR3 here is CACTTGWFRGVNTEAFF. The CDR3 coding sequence is TGTGCCTGTACGACAGGGTGGTTTAGAGGTGTGAACACTGAAGCTTTCTTT.